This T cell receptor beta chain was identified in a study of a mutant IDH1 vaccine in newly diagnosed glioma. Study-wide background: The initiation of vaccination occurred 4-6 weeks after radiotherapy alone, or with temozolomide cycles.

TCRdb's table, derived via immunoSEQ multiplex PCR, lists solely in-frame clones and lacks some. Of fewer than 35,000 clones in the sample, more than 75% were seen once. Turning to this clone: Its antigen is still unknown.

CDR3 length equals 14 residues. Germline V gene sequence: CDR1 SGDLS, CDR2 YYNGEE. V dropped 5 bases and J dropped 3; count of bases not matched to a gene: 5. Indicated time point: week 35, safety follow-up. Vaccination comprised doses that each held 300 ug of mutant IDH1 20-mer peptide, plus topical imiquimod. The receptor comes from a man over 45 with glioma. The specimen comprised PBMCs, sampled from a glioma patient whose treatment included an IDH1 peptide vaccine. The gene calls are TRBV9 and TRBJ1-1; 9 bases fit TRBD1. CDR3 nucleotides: TGTGCCAGCAGAGAGGGACAGGGACACACTGAAGCTTTCTTT. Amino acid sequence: CASREGQGHTEAFF.